These 7 T cell receptor beta chains were sequenced from one sample in a study of blood T cell repertoires in COVID-19. TCRdb's table, derived via immunoSEQ multiplex PCR, lists solely in-frame clones and lacks some. Of around 150,000 clones listed, around 82% are singletons. Sequences were obtained from peripheral blood. The source is an older woman with acute or convalescent COVID-19.

This clone turned up a few times. The chain uses TRBV25-1 and TRBJ1-2; 7 bases agree with TRBD1. In germline, CDR1 is MGHDK, CDR2 SYGVNS. The ends lost 1 base at V and 8 bases at J; junction bases unmatched: 10. This CDR3 contains 15 residues. Here the CDR3 DNA reads TGTGCCAGCAGTGAATTCGAACGACAGGGCCAAGGCTACACCTTC. Translation gives CASSEFERQGQGYTF.

V and J are TRBV7-2 and TRBJ2-4; no definite D call. CDR3 length equals 15 residues. Germline values: CDR1 SGHTA, CDR2 FQGNSA. The V gene lost 5 bases and the J gene lost 0 bases, with 11 bases spanning the gap. As DNA, the CDR3 is TGTGCCAGCAGCGAGGAGTCTACAGCCAAAAACATTCAGTACTTC. Translated: CASSEESTAKNIQYF.

This chain uses TRBV7-9 with TRBJ1-2, with TRBD1 as a possible D gene (6 bases). This CDR3 has 13 amino acids. V was clipped by 2 bases and J by 8 bases, with 12 bases between them. Germline V gene data show CDR1 as SEHNR and CDR2 as FQNEAQ (reference sequence). CDR3 nucleotides: TGTGCCAGCAGCTTACCTACAGGGACCGGCTACACCTTC. Translating gives CASSLPTGTGYTF.

The chain uses TRBV7-9 and TRBJ2-7; possible D gene TRBD1, 6 bases. The CDR3 runs to 12 residues. V was pared by 5 bases and J by 6 bases, with 11 bases between. Per the germline V gene, CDR1 is SEHNR and CDR2 is FQNEAQ (reference sequence). CDR3 nucleotide sequence: TGTGCCAGCAGCCCAGGGGTAGCCGAGCAGTACTTC. This codes for CASSPGVAEQYF.

The chain has TRBV27 and TRBJ2-7; D unclear. Germline V gives CDR1 MNHEY, CDR2 SMNVEV (reference sequence). This CDR3 comprises 14 residues. The V and J ends lost 3 bases and 2 bases respectively, with 11 bases between them. As DNA, the CDR3 is TGTGCCAGCAGTTTCTACCGTCCCCCCTACGAGCAGTACTTC. The encoded protein is CASSFYRPPYEQYF.

The rearrangement joins TRBV28 to TRBJ1-6, with 8 bases that match TRBD1. The J segment lost 8 bases and the V segment lost 3 bases, leaving 9 bases of the junction unmatched. CDR1 MDHEN and CDR2 SYDVKM come from the germline V gene. CDR3 length: 16 amino acids. Written as DNA, the CDR3 is TGTGCCAGCAGTTTGCGCAGGGGGCACCGTGATTCACCCCTCCACTTT. It yields the protein CASSLRRGHRDSPLHF.

A few counts support this clone. The genes are TRBV7-9 and TRBJ2-3; 10 bases match TRBD2. The CDR3 has 18 residues. J gave up 4 bases and V 1 base, and 11 bases lay outside the gene matches. From germline, CDR1 is SEHNR and CDR2 FQNEAQ (reference sequence). The CDR3 bases are TGTGCCAGCAGCTTAGGAATGGGACTAGCGATTTCCGCAGATACGCAGTATTTT. Protein: CASSLGMGLAISADTQYF.